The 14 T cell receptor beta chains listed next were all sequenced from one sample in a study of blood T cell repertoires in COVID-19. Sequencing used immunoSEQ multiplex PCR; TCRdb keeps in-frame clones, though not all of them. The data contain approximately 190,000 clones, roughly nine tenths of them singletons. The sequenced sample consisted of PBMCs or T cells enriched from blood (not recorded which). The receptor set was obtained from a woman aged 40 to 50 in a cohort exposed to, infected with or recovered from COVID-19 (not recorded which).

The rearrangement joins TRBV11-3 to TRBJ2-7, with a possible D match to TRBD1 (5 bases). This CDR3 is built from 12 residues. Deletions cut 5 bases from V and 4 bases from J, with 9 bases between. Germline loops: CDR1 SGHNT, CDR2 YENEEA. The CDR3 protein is CASSLTGYEQYF. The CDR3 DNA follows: TGTGCCAGCAGCCTCACAGGTTACGAGCAGTACTTC.

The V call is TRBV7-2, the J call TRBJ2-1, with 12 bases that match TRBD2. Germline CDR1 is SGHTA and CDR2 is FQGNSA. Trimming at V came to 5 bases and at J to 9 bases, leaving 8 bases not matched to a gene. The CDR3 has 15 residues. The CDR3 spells CASSPWTSGNGEQFF. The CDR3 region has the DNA TGTGCCAGCAGCCCCTGGACTAGCGGGAACGGTGAGCAGTTCTTC.

Here the CDR3 DNA reads TGTGCCAGCAGTTTCTCTAGCGGTACCTACGAGCAGTACTTC. Translation: CASSFSSGTYEQYF. The chain uses TRBV27 and TRBJ2-7; 7 bases map to TRBD2. The CDR3 spans 14 residues. V dropped 3 bases and J dropped 2; count of bases not matched to a gene: 4. Germline CDR1 and CDR2: MNHEY and SMNVEV (reference sequence).

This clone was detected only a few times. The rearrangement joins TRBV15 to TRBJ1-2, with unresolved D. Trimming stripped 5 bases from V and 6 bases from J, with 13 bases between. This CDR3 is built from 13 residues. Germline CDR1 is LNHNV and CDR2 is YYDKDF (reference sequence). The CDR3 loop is CATSGNMGNGYTF. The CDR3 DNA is TGTGCCACCAGCGGTAACATGGGCAATGGCTACACCTTC.

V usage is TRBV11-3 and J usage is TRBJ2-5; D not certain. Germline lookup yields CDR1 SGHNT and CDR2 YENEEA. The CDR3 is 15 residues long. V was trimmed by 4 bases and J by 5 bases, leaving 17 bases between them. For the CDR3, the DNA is TGTGCCAGCAGCTATCGTGACCCGGTGAGGGAGACCCAGTACTTC. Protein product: CASSYRDPVRETQYF. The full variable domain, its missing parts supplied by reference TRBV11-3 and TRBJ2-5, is EAGVVQSPRYKIIEKKQPVAFWCNPISGHNTLYWYLQNLGQGPELLIRYENEEAVDDSQLPKDRFSAERLKGVDSTLKIQPAELGDSAVYLCASSYRDPVRETQYFGPGTRLLVL.

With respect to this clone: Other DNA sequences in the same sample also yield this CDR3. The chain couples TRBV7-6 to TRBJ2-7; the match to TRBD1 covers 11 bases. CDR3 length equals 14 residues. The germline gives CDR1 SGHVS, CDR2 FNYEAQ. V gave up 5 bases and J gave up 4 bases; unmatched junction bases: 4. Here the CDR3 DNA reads TGTGCCAGCAGCCCCGGGACAGGGGGATACGAGCAGTACTTC. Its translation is CASSPGTGGYEQYF.

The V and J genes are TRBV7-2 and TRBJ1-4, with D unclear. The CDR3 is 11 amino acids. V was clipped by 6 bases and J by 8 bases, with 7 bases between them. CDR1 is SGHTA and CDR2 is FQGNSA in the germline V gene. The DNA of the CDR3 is TGTGCCAGCAGTTTCGGGGAAAAACTGTTTTTT. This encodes CASSFGEKLFF. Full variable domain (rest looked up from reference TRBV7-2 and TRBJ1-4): GAGVSQSPSNKVTEKGKDVELRCDPISGHTALYWYRQSLGQGLEFLIYFQGNSAPDKSGLPSDRFSAERTGGSVSTLTIQRTQQEDSAVYLCASSFGEKLFFGSGTQLSVL.

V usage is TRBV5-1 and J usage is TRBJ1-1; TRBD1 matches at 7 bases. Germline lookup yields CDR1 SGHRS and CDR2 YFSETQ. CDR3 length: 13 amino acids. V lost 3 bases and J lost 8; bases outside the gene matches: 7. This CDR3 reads CASSSRTGSEAFF. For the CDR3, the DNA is TGCGCCAGCAGCTCCCGGACAGGTTCCGAAGCTTTCTTT.

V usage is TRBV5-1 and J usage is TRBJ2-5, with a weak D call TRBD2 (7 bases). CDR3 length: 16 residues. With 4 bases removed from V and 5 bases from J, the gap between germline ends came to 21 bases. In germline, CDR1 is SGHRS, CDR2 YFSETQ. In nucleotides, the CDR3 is TGCGCCAGCAGCCGGGGAGGTATCCGGGGGGCCGAGACCCAGTACTTC. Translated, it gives CASSRGGIRGAETQYF.

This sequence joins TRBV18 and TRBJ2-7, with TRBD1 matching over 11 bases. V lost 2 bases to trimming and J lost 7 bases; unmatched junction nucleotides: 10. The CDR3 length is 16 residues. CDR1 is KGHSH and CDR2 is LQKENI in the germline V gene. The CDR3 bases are TGTGCCAGCTCACCATCCCGAGGACAGGGGGCGCGTGAGCAGTACTTC. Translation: CASSPSRGQGAREQYF.

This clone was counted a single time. The CDR3: CASSQEASQVGYTF. Written as DNA, the CDR3 is TGTGCCAGCAGCCAAGAGGCGTCCCAGGTGGGCTACACCTTC. This chain links TRBV14 with TRBJ1-2; D remains unclear. V lost 0 bases, J lost 8 bases, and 13 bases lay in between. The CDR3 spans 14 residues. The germline V gene has CDR1 SGHDN and CDR2 FVKESK.

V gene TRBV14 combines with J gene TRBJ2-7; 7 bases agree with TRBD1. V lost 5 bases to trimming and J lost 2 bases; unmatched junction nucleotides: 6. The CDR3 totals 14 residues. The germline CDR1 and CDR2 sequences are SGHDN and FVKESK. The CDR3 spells CASSNRDRPYEQYF. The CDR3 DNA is TGTGCCAGCAGCAACCGGGACAGACCCTACGAGCAGTACTTC.

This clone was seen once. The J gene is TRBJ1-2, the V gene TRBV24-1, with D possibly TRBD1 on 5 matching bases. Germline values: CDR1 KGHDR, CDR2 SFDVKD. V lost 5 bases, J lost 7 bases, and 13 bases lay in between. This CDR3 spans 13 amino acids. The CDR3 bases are TGTGCCACCAGTGTTGGCAGGGATGGTGGCTACACCTTC. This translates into CATSVGRDGGYTF.

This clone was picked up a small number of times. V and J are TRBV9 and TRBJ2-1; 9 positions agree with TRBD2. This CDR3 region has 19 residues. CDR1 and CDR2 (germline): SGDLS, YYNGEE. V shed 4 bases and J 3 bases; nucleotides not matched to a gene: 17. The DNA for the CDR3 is TGTGCCAGCAGCACACCAGCGGGAGGCCGCCGTTTGCGCTACAATGAGCAGTTCTTC. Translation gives CASSTPAGGRRLRYNEQFF.